Below are 13 T cell receptor beta chains sequenced from a single sample in a study of T cells in Graves' hyperthyroidism and ophthalmopathy (dated by TCRdb to the late 2010s). Library prep was done by multiplex PCR. Sequenced using an Illumina HiSeq 2000. Amplification of TCR beta CDR3 regions was carried out from RNA transcripts. A first-round RT-PCR of the TCR CDR3 used the HTBI primer set with the Qiagen OneStep RT-PCR kit. The raw public reads went through TCRdb reprocessing: fastp at Q25, MiXCR clone calling, in-frame beta chains kept. Rows are combined by CDR3 protein, so each entry shows the most common genes and DNA. The table for this sample lists around 340,000 distinct CDR3 sequences; roughly 18% of them were counted only once. The ten biggest clones cover less than 20% of the sample. Sample: blood. The receptors here all came from a woman aged 40 to 50 with Graves' ophthalmopathy.

A note on this clonotype: Compared with germline, one end of the junction differs, possibly owing to a read error. The rearrangement links TRBV7-2 to TRBJ1-2, with D possibly matching TRBD1 (5 bases). This CDR3 has 14 residues. CDR1 and CDR2 from the germline V gene are SGHTA and FQGNSA. The chain's CDR3 is CASSLGLGGYGYIF. The CDR3 DNA reads as TGTGCCAGCAGCTTAGGCCTCGGGGGATATGGCTACATCTTC.

Concerning this clonotype itself: At one boundary the junction diverges from the germline segment, which might be a read error. The rearrangement links TRBV10-3 to TRBJ2-7; 10 bases match TRBD2. The CDR3 is 14 amino acids. Germline CDR1 ENHRY, CDR2 SYGVKD. CDR3 sequence (DNA): TGTGCCATCAATGAGCGGGAGGGCATGCGCGAGCAGTACTTC. Translated: CAINEREGMREQYF.

Notes on this clonotype: It may be a read error: a sequence one base away is much more abundant. CDR3 in amino acids: CASSYNLEAEAFF. The DNA of the CDR3 is TGTGCCAGCAGTTACAATCTAGAAGCTGAAGCTTTCTTT. V is TRBV6-5 and J is TRBJ1-1; D remains ambiguous. Germline V gene data show CDR1 as MNHEY and CDR2 as SVGAGI. The V end lost 2 bases, the J end lost 6 bases, and 10 bases lay between the germline ends. The CDR3 runs to 13 residues.

The table lists this clonotype with many counts. This chain uses TRBV27 with TRBJ2-6, with TRBD2 matching 13 bases. This CDR3 has 17 residues. V gave up 6 bases and J gave up 1 base; unmatched junction bases: 3. Per germline, CDR1 MNHEY and CDR2 SMNVEV (reference sequence). The CDR3 protein is CASRVLAGGSGANVLTF. DNA of the CDR3: TGTGCCAGCAGAGTACTAGCGGGAGGGTCTGGGGCCAACGTCCTGACTTTC.

The chain couples TRBV6-1 to TRBJ2-5; no clear D gene. There are 13 residues in the CDR3. V dropped 6 bases and J dropped 3 bases, with 11 bases sitting between them. CDR1 is MNHNS and CDR2 is SASEGT in the germline V gene. CDR3: CASSWIAEETQYF. The CDR3 DNA reads as TGTGCCAGCAGCTGGATCGCTGAAGAGACCCAGTACTTC.

This clonotype was counted ten times or more. This chain links TRBV2 with TRBJ2-5, with 9 bases matching TRBD2. With 9 bases clipped from V and 0 bases from J, the junction kept 5 bases outside the gene matches. Germline V CDR1 and CDR2: SNHLY, FYNNEI. This CDR3 is 14 amino acids long. The CDR3 bases are TGTGCCAGTTTTAGCGGGAGTGACCAAGAGACCCAGTACTTC. It translates to CASFSGSDQETQYF.

The rearrangement links TRBV11-2 to TRBJ1-2; D is possibly TRBD1 (6 bases). Germline V gene sequence: CDR1 SGHAT, CDR2 FQNNGV. V lost 4 bases to trimming and J lost 2 bases, with 14 bases between them. CDR3 length: 15 residues. CDR3 sequence reads: CASSSQGILNYGYTF. The CDR3 bases are TGTGCCAGCAGCTCTCAGGGGATACTGAACTATGGCTACACCTTC.

This clonotype was observed many times. CDR3 region: CASGLKLNYGYTF. In nucleotides, the CDR3 is TGTGCCAGCGGGTTGAAACTTAACTATGGCTACACCTTC. The chain is built from TRBV2 and TRBJ1-2; D not certain. This CDR3 has 13 amino acids. V was clipped by 8 bases and J by 1 base, with 11 bases between them. The germline gives CDR1 SNHLY, CDR2 FYNNEI.

The chain joins TRBV27 to TRBJ2-5, with TRBD1 matching over 7 bases. CDR3 size: 15 residues. In germline, CDR1 is MNHEY, CDR2 SMNVEV (reference sequence). The trim removed 1 base at V and 5 bases at J, leaving 7 bases unmatched. CDR3 sequence reads: CASSLYQGVRETQYF. In DNA, the CDR3 is TGTGCCAGCAGTTTATACCAGGGGGTCAGGGAGACCCAGTACTTC.

The chain joins TRBV7-3 to TRBJ2-2; tentatively, D is TRBD2 (5 bases). Germline V gene sequence: CDR1 SGHTA, CDR2 FQGTGA. Trimming left V 1 base short and J 6 bases short, with 12 bases between. There are 15 residues in the CDR3. The DNA of the CDR3 is TGTGCCAGCAGCTTAAGCGGAGGAACATCCGGGGAGCTGTTTTTT. Its translation is CASSLSGGTSGELFF.

V usage is TRBV15 and J usage is TRBJ2-5; 8 bases are shared with TRBD2. The CDR3 is made up of 17 amino acids. From germline, CDR1 is LNHNV and CDR2 YYDKDF (reference sequence). The V segment lost 5 bases and the J segment 2 bases; nucleotides outside the gene matches: 13. The CDR3 reads CATSSGGAGAGQETQYF. The CDR3 nucleotides read TGTGCCACCAGCTCCGGGGGGGCGGGAGCGGGTCAAGAGACCCAGTACTTC.

This rearrangement joins TRBV29-1 to TRBJ1-4, with D uncertain. Trimming removed 6 bases from V and 1 base from J, with 9 bases in between. The CDR3 contains 13 residues. Germline V gene sequence: CDR1 SQVTM, CDR2 ANQGSEA. CDR3 region: CSVETGTNEKLFF. In nucleotides, the CDR3 is TGCAGCGTAGAAACTGGAACTAATGAAAAACTGTTTTTT. The variable domain in full, with the rest retrieved from reference TRBV29-1 and TRBJ1-4, is SAVISQKPSRDICQRGTSLTIQCQVDSQVTMMFWYRQQPGQSLTLIATANQGSEATYESGFVIDKFPISRPNLTFSTLTVSNMSPEDSSIYLCSVETGTNEKLFFGSGTQLSVL.

The chain combines TRBV20-1 with TRBJ2-7, with D unclear. CDR1 and CDR2 (germline): DFQATT, SNEGSKA (reference sequence). The CDR3 sequence is 11 residues long. V was clipped by 7 bases and J by 1 base, with 8 bases between them. The CDR3 DNA sequence: TGCAGTGGAAGCAGTTCCTACGAGCAGTACTTC. As protein: CSGSSSYEQYF.